This T cell receptor beta chain originates from a study of blood T cell repertoires in COVID-19. TCRdb's table, derived via immunoSEQ multiplex PCR, lists solely in-frame clones and lacks some. The data show roughly 230,000 clones, with approximately 80% seen just once and approximately 7.4% held by the top ten. Trimming cost V 3 bases and J 1 base; bases outside gene matches: 1. From germline, CDR1 is SEHNR and CDR2 FQNEAQ (reference sequence). This CDR3 is built from 15 residues. The receptor was isolated from a woman between 45 and 60 years old with acute or convalescent COVID-19. Specimen: peripheral blood. The chain links TRBV7-9 to TRBJ2-2, with 8 positions matching TRBD2. Here the CDR3 reads CASSFRGGNTGELFF. The CDR3 region has the DNA TGTGCCAGCAGCTTTCGGGGGGGGAACACCGGGGAGCTGTTTTTT. Looking up the rest from reference TRBV7-9 and TRBJ2-2 gives the full variable domain: DTGVSQNPRHKITKRGQNVTFRCDPISEHNRLYWYRQTLGQGPEFLTYFQNEAQLEKSRLLSDRFSAERPKGSFSTLEIQRTEQGDSAMYLCASSFRGGNTGELFFGEGSRLTVL.